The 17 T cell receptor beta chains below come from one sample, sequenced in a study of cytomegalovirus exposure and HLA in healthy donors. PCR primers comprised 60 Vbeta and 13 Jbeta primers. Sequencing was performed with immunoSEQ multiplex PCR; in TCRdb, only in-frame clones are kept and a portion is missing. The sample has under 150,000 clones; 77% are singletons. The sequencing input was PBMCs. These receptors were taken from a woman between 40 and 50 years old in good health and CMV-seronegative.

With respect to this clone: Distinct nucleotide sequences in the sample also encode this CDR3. The CDR3 protein is CASSVGTGGANSPLHF. CDR3 bases: TGTGCCAGCAGTGTAGGGACAGGGGGCGCGAATTCACCCCTCCACTTT. The chain recombines TRBV25-1 with TRBJ1-6; 12 bases match TRBD1. The CDR3 is 16 amino acids. Germline trimming cut 4 bases from V and 7 bases from J; bases unmatched to any gene: 5. Germline CDR1 MGHDK, CDR2 SYGVNS.

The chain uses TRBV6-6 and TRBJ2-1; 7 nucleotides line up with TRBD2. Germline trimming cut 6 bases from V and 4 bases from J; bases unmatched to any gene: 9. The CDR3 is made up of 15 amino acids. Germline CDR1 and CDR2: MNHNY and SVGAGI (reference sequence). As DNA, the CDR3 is TGTGCCAGCAGCCTGACTAGCCAACTATACAATGAGCAGTTCTTC. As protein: CASSLTSQLYNEQFF.

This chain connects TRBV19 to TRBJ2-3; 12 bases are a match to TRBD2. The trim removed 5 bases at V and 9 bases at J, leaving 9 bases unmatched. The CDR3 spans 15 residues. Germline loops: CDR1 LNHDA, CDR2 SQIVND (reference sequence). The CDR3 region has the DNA TGTGCCAGTAGTCCAGAAGGACTAGCGGGGAGCACGCAGTATTTT. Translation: CASSPEGLAGSTQYF. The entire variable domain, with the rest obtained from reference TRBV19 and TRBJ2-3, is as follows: DGGITQSPKYLFRKEGQNVTLSCEQNLNHDAMYWYRQDPGQGLRLIYYSQIVNDFQKGDIAEGYSVSREKKESFPLTVTSAQKNPTAFYLCASSPEGLAGSTQYFGPGTRLTVL.

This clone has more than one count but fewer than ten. CDR3 in DNA: TGTGCCAGCAGGACAGGCTACACTGAAGCTTTCTTT. It yields the protein CASRTGYTEAFF. V and J are TRBV7-9 and TRBJ1-1; D is perhaps TRBD1 (6 bases). There are 12 residues in the CDR3. V was shortened by 6 bases and J by 3 bases, with 8 bases between the two germline ends. Per germline, CDR1 SEHNR and CDR2 FQNEAQ (reference sequence).

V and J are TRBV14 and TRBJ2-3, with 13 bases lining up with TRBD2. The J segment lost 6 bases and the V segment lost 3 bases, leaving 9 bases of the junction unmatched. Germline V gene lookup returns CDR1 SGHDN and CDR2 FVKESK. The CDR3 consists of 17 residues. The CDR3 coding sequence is TGTGCCAGCAGCCAGGGCAGGACTAGCGGGGGAAGGGATACGCAGTATTTT. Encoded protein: CASSQGRTSGGRDTQYF.

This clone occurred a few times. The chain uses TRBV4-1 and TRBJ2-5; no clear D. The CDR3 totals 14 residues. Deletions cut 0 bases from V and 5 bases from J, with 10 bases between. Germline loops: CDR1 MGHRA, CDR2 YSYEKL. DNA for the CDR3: TGCGCCAGCAGCCAAGAGGTCGCGTGGGAGACCCAGTACTTC. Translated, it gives CASSQEVAWETQYF.

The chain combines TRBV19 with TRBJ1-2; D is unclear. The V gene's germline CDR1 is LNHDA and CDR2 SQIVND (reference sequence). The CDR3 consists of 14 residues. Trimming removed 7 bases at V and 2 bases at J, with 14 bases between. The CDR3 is CASIPRAGNYGYTF. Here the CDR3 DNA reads TGTGCCAGTATCCCCCGGGCGGGAAACTATGGCTACACCTTC.

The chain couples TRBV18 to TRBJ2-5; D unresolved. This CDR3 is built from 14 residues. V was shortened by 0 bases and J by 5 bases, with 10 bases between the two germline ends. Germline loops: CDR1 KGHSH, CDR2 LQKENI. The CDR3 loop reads CASSPPVQRETQYF. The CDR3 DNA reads TGTGCCAGCTCACCACCGGTCCAGCGCGAGACCCAGTACTTC.

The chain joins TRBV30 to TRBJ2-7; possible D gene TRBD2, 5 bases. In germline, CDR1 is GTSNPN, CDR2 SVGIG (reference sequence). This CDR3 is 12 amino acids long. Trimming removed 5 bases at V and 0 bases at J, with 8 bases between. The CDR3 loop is CAWGADSYEQYF. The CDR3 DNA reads TGTGCCTGGGGAGCGGACTCCTACGAGCAGTACTTC.

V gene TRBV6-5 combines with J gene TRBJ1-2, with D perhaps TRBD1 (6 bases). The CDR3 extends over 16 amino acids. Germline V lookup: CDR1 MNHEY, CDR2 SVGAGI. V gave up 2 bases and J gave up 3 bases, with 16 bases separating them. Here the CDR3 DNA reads TGTGCCAGCAGTTACAGGGGGACAAAAAAGGACTATGGCTACACCTTC. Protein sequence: CASSYRGTKKDYGYTF.

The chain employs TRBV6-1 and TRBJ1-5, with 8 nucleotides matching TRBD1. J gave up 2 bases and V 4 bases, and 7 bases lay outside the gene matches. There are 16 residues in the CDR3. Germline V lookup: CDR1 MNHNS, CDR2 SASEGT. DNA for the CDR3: TGTGCCAGCAGTGCCTACGGACAGGGAGGCAATCAGCCCCAGCATTTT. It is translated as CASSAYGQGGNQPQHF.

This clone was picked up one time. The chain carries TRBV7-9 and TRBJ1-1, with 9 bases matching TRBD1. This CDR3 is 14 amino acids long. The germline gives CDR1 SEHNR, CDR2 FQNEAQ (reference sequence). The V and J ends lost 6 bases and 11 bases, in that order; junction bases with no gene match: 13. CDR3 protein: CASRTGTGPLGAFF. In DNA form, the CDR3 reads TGTGCCAGCAGGACCGGGACAGGGCCTTTGGGGGCTTTCTTT. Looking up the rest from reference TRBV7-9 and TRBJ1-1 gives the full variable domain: DTGVSQNPRHKITKRGQNVTFRCDPISEHNRLYWYRQTLGQGPEFLTYFQNEAQLEKSRLLSDRFSAERPKGSFSTLEIQRTEQGDSAMYLCASRTGTGPLGAFFGQGTRLTVV.

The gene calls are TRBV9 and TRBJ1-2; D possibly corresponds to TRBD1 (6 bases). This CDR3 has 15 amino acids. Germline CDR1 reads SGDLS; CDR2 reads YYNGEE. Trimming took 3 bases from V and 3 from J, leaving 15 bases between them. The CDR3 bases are TGTGCCAGCAGCGCACGGGGGGGCTGGTACTATGGCTACACCTTC. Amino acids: CASSARGGWYYGYTF.

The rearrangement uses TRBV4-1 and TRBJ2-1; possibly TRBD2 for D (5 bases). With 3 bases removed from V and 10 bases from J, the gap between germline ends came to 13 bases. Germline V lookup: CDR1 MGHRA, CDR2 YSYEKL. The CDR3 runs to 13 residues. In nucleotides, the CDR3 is TGCGCCAGCAGCCAGGCGACTAACCGCGAGCAGTTCTTC. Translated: CASSQATNREQFF.

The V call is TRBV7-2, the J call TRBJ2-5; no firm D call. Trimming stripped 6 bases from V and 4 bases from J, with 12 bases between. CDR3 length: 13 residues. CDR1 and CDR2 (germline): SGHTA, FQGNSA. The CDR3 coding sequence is TGTGCCAGCAGTTATCAGGCTGGAGAGACCCAGTACTTC. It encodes CASSYQAGETQYF.

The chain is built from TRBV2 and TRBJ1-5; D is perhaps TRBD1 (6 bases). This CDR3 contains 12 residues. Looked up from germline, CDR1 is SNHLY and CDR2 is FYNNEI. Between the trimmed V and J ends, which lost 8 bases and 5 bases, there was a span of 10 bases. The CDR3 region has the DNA TGTGCCAGCGTAGGGGGGGATCAGCCCCAGCATTTT. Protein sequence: CASVGGDQPQHF.

The CDR3 is CASSLGTGSTDTQYF. CDR3 DNA sequence: TGTGCCAGTAGCCTTGGGACAGGGAGCACAGATACGCAGTATTTT. J is TRBJ2-3 and V is TRBV19, with 9 bases fitting TRBD1. CDR3 length: 15 amino acids. The junction had 4 bases not matched to a gene; V was cut back by 6 bases and J by 0 bases. From germline, CDR1 is LNHDA and CDR2 SQIVND (reference sequence).